The 29 T cell receptor beta chains below all came from one sample that was sequenced in a study of control samples from healthy donors and cancer patients. Using immunoSEQ multiplex PCR, the repertoire was profiled, and TCRdb retains in-frame clones only, with some absent. This table has 77,000 or so clones, around 91% appearing once. Sequenced input: blood. The receptors shown here come from a man between 25 and 39 years old in good health.

The chain joins TRBV28 to TRBJ1-2; D is perhaps TRBD1 (5 bases). The CDR3 is 15 amino acids. Per germline, CDR1 MDHEN and CDR2 SYDVKM. V was clipped by 7 bases and J by 5 bases, with 20 bases between them. DNA of the CDR3: TGTGCCAGCACTGATCGGGACGTGGACAATTATGGCTACACCTTC. Its protein product is CASTDRDVDNYGYTF.

The V call is TRBV9, the J call TRBJ2-7, with D perhaps TRBD2 (6 bases). Germline CDR1 is SGDLS and CDR2 is YYNGEE. Trimming left V 0 bases short and J 0 bases short, with 10 bases between. The CDR3 runs 15 residues. The CDR3 here is CASSVDRGSSYEQYF. The DNA for the CDR3 is TGTGCCAGCAGCGTAGATCGGGGGAGCTCCTACGAGCAGTACTTC.

This sequence joins TRBV19 and TRBJ1-5, with unresolved D. The CDR3 is made up of 14 amino acids. CDR1 LNHDA and CDR2 SQIVND come from the germline V gene (reference sequence). Trimming shortened V by 3 bases and J by 6 bases, and 12 bases separated the two germline ends. The CDR3 region is CASSMMGGGQPQHF. Here the CDR3 DNA reads TGTGCCAGTAGTATGATGGGTGGCGGTCAGCCCCAGCATTTT.

This chain joins TRBV5-1 and TRBJ2-1; 8 positions agree with TRBD2. The V and J ends lost 4 bases and 0 bases, in that order; junction bases with no gene match: 6. The CDR3 length is 16 residues. Germline V gene sequence: CDR1 SGHRS, CDR2 YFSETQ. The CDR3 DNA follows: TGCGCCAGCAGCCTCAGCGGGGGTAGCTCCTACAATGAGCAGTTCTTC. The encoded protein is CASSLSGGSSYNEQFF.

This chain uses TRBV4-1 with TRBJ2-3; D not resolved. Trimming took off 0 bases at V and 9 bases at J, with 10 bases between the two ends. Germline V gives CDR1 MGHRA, CDR2 YSYEKL. This CDR3 region has 13 residues. CDR3 amino acids: CASSQDQQYTQYF. The CDR3 DNA is TGCGCCAGCAGCCAAGATCAGCAATACACGCAGTATTTT.

The CDR3 nucleotides read TGTGCCAGCAGCCAGGCAGGACTCTATAATTCACCCCTCCACTTT. It yields the protein CASSQAGLYNSPLHF. This chain links TRBV14 with TRBJ1-6; D call uncertain. Germline assignment: CDR1 SGHDN and CDR2 FVKESK. Trimming removed 3 bases at V and 3 bases at J, with 9 bases between. The CDR3 has 15 residues.

The chain links TRBV6-5 to TRBJ1-2, with 8 bases that match TRBD1. This CDR3 is 15 amino acids long. J lost 4 bases, V lost 0 bases, and 4 bases had no gene match. Germline CDR1 and CDR2: MNHEY and SVGAGI. The CDR3 sequence is CASSYSGDRPYGYTF. CDR3 DNA: TGTGCCAGCAGTTACTCGGGGGACAGGCCCTATGGCTACACCTTC.

For the CDR3, the DNA is TGTGCCACATTATTAGCGGAACCCACAGATACGCAGTATTTT. Amino acid sequence: CATLLAEPTDTQYF. V is TRBV2 and J is TRBJ2-3, with D possibly TRBD2 on 6 matching bases. With 10 bases removed from V and 2 bases from J, the gap between germline ends came to 16 bases. Germline CDR1 is SNHLY and CDR2 is FYNNEI. This CDR3 is built from 14 residues.

This clone was detected a few times. The chain combines TRBV7-3 with TRBJ2-5; D remains unclear. The ends were cut back, 5 bases at V and 1 base at J, with 8 bases in the middle. Germline V gives CDR1 SGHTA, CDR2 FQGTGA. The CDR3 sequence is 13 residues long. The CDR3 DNA reads as TGTGCCAGCAGCCCCGGGCCCCAAGAGACCCAGTACTTC. Residues: CASSPGPQETQYF.

The V and J genes are TRBV10-3 and TRBJ2-3; no definite D call. This CDR3 is built from 12 residues. V was cut by 1 base and J by 4 bases, with 3 bases left in between. Germline CDR1 is ENHRY and CDR2 is SYGVKD. The CDR3 bases are TGTGCCATCAGTGAGTATGCAGATACGCAGTATTTT. Protein product: CAISEYADTQYF.

The J gene is TRBJ2-7, the V gene TRBV5-1, with 9 bases identical to TRBD1. Germline CDR1 SGHRS, CDR2 YFSETQ. V lost 4 bases, J lost 6 bases, and 8 bases stayed unmatched. The CDR3 runs to 14 residues. The CDR3, as DNA: TGCGCCAGCAGCCGCACGACAGGGGGGGCCGAGCAGTACTTC. It specifies CASSRTTGGAEQYF.

This chain joins TRBV10-1 and TRBJ2-3; 16 bases line up with TRBD2. Trimming removed 2 bases from V and 5 bases from J; junction bases left unmatched: 4. The CDR3 has 17 amino acids. Germline V gives CDR1 WNHNN, CDR2 SYGVQD (reference sequence). The CDR3 nucleotides read TGCGCCAGCAGTGAGCCCGGGACTAGCGGGAGGGAAGATACGCAGTATTTT. This codes for CASSEPGTSGREDTQYF.

This chain uses TRBV10-3 with TRBJ1-2, with 9 positions matching TRBD1. CDR3 size: 18 residues. Trimming cost V 6 bases and J 0 bases; bases outside gene matches: 14. Germline CDR1 ENHRY, CDR2 SYGVKD. The CDR3 bases are TGTGCCATCAGGGATACAACAGGGGGCGTCTCTGCTAACTATGGCTACACCTTC. Its translation: CAIRDTTGGVSANYGYTF.

This clone has just one count. The chain has TRBV5-1 and TRBJ1-6; 9 bases line up with TRBD1. The CDR3 consists of 16 residues. Unmatched junction bases numbered 8, after V lost 1 base and J lost 9 bases. Germline CDR1 SGHRS, CDR2 YFSETQ. In DNA, the CDR3 is TGCGCCAGCAGCTTGTCAGTCACAGGGGGCATTTCACCCCTCCACTTT. This sequence encodes CASSLSVTGGISPLHF.

This chain uses TRBV19 with TRBJ1-3; weak D call: TRBD1 (5 bases). Trimming removed 6 bases at V and 2 bases at J, with 11 bases between. The CDR3 loop spans 14 amino acids. The V gene's germline CDR1 is LNHDA and CDR2 SQIVND (reference sequence). DNA for the CDR3: TGTGCCAGTAGCCCCGGGACGGCTGGAAACACCATATATTTT. Its protein product is CASSPGTAGNTIYF.

V is TRBV6-5 and J is TRBJ1-3; D is unresolved. This CDR3 comprises 14 residues. V dropped 6 bases and J dropped 4 bases, with 13 bases sitting between them. The germline gives CDR1 MNHEY, CDR2 SVGAGI. The CDR3 nucleotides are TGTGCCAGCAGGTCGCTCGGATTCGGAAACACCATATATTTT. Translated, it gives CASRSLGFGNTIYF.

V and J are TRBV7-9 and TRBJ1-3; 7 bases match TRBD1. Germline values: CDR1 SEHNR, CDR2 FQNEAQ (reference sequence). Losses at the gene ends were 5 bases for V and 1 base for J; bases not matched to a gene: 5. This CDR3 has 15 residues. The CDR3 DNA reads TGTGCCAGCAGCCGGGACAGTTCATCTGGAAACACCATATATTTT. This gives the protein CASSRDSSSGNTIYF.

The chain combines TRBV6-5 with TRBJ1-4; TRBD1 matches at 8 bases. This CDR3 contains 15 residues. CDR1 MNHEY and CDR2 SVGAGI come from the germline V gene. V gave up 5 bases and J gave up 5 bases; unmatched junction bases: 7. Here the CDR3 DNA reads TGTGCCAGCAGTCGGCAGGGGGCAAAGAATGAAAAACTGTTTTTT. It codes for CASSRQGAKNEKLFF.

J is TRBJ2-7 and V is TRBV21-1; the DNA was not compared with TRBD1, the D call given in the table. TRBV21-1 is a pseudogene locus. The CDR3 has 15 residues. The CDR3 reads CASSSYPGQIDEQYF. CDR3 bases: TGTGCCAGCAGCAGCTACCCGGGACAGATAGACGAGCAGTACTTC.

The CDR3 DNA is TGTGCCAGCAGTGGGCAGGGGCTGAGCAATCAGCCCCAGCATTTT. It is translated as CASSGQGLSNQPQHF. This rearrangement joins TRBV2 to TRBJ1-5; the D gene is possibly TRBD1 (6 bases). The CDR3 runs to 15 residues. Trimming shortened V by 4 bases and J by 1 base, and 11 bases separated the two germline ends. The germline gives CDR1 SNHLY, CDR2 FYNNEI. The whole variable domain, remainder taken from reference TRBV2 and TRBJ1-5, is EPEVTQTPSHQVTQMGQEVILRCVPISNHLYFYWYRQILGQKVEFLVSFYNNEISEKSEIFDDQFSVERPDGSNFTLKIRSTKLEDSAMYFCASSGQGLSNQPQHFGDGTRLSIL.

V and J are TRBV9 and TRBJ2-7; 8 bases agree with TRBD1. CDR3 length: 14 residues. The junction had 8 bases not matched to a gene; V was cut back by 3 bases and J by 6 bases. CDR1 and CDR2 from the germline V gene are SGDLS and YYNGEE. CDR3 region: CASSESTGEREQYF. The DNA of the CDR3 is TGTGCCAGCAGCGAGTCGACAGGGGAACGCGAGCAGTACTTC.

The chain joins TRBV19 to TRBJ1-1; no firm D call. Germline assignment: CDR1 LNHDA and CDR2 SQIVND (reference sequence). Trimming pared 8 bases from V and 4 bases from J, leaving 14 bases between. This CDR3 spans 13 amino acids. CDR3 in DNA: TGTGCCAGTGGGGTTGATAGGCCCACTGAAGCTTTCTTT. Its translation: CASGVDRPTEAFF.

Written as DNA, the CDR3 is TGTGCCAGCAGCCCGCCCTTGGTGGGGCCGCAAGAGACCCAGTACTTC. This encodes CASSPPLVGPQETQYF. J is TRBJ2-5 and V is TRBV7-9; the D gene is possibly TRBD1 (5 bases). Germline V gives CDR1 SEHNR, CDR2 FQNEAQ (reference sequence). This CDR3 contains 16 residues. The V and J ends lost 5 bases and 2 bases respectively, with 18 bases between them. Full variable domain (missing parts from reference TRBV7-9 and TRBJ2-5): DTGVSQNPRHKITKRGQNVTFRCDPISEHNRLYWYRQTLGQGPEFLTYFQNEAQLEKSRLLSDRFSAERPKGSFSTLEIQRTEQGDSAMYLCASSPPLVGPQETQYFGPGTRLLVL.

The rearrangement links TRBV6-6 to TRBJ2-3, with a possible D match to TRBD2 (6 bases). The CDR3 consists of 17 residues. Deletions cut 6 bases from V and 4 bases from J, with 23 bases between. Germline CDR1 MNHNY, CDR2 SVGAGI (reference sequence). DNA for the CDR3: TGTGCCAGCAGGCGAACCGGGACTCCAGTCAGCGCAGATACGCAGTATTTT. It is translated as CASRRTGTPVSADTQYF.

The V gene is TRBV9, the J gene TRBJ1-1; D is uncertain. Trimming shortened V by 0 bases and J by 1 base, and 10 bases separated the two germline ends. CDR1 and CDR2 (germline): SGDLS, YYNGEE. The CDR3 runs 15 residues. The chain's CDR3 is CASSVVGTPNTEAFF. CDR3 sequence (DNA): TGTGCCAGCAGCGTAGTGGGCACCCCGAACACTGAAGCTTTCTTT. The variable domain in full, with the rest retrieved from reference TRBV9 and TRBJ1-1, is DSGVTQTPKHLITATGQRVTLRCSPRSGDLSVYWYQQSLDQGLQFLIQYYNGEERAKGNILERFSAQQFPDLHSELNLSSLELGDSALYFCASSVVGTPNTEAFFGQGTRLTVV.

This rearrangement joins TRBV5-1 to TRBJ2-2, with D possibly TRBD1 on 5 matching bases. The CDR3 is made up of 14 amino acids. CDR1 SGHRS and CDR2 YFSETQ come from the germline V gene. The V end was cut by 5 bases, the J end by 7 bases, with 15 bases between. In nucleotides, the CDR3 is TGCGCCAGCAGGGACACGAAATACGGCGGGGAGCTGTTTTTT. Translation gives CASRDTKYGGELFF.

This chain joins TRBV6-5 and TRBJ2-2; TRBD2 agrees at 9 bases. The V segment lost 1 base and the J segment 6 bases; nucleotides outside the gene matches: 6. This CDR3 contains 16 residues. The germline CDR1 and CDR2 sequences are MNHEY and SVGAGI. The CDR3 reads CASSYWSGGTAGELFF. CDR3 in DNA: TGTGCCAGCAGTTACTGGAGCGGGGGGACTGCCGGGGAGCTGTTTTTT.

The rearrangement links TRBV7-8 to TRBJ1-1, with 7 bases identical to TRBD1. The CDR3 covers 14 residues. Trimming at V came to 5 bases and at J to 4 bases, leaving 7 bases not matched to a gene. CDR1 is SGHVS, CDR2 FQNEAQ, per germline. CDR3 DNA: TGTGCCAGCAGCCAAGGGGGCTGGCTCACTGAAGCTTTCTTT. This translates into CASSQGGWLTEAFF.

The CDR3 region has the DNA TGTGCCAGCAGTTTACCCGTGGCAGGGTTAGGCTACGAGCAGTACTTC. Protein sequence: CASSLPVAGLGYEQYF. This sequence joins TRBV28 and TRBJ2-7, with TRBD1 as a possible D gene (5 bases). Germline V lookup: CDR1 MDHEN, CDR2 SYDVKM. Trimming shortened V by 2 bases and J by 3 bases, and 17 bases separated the two germline ends. The CDR3 totals 16 residues.